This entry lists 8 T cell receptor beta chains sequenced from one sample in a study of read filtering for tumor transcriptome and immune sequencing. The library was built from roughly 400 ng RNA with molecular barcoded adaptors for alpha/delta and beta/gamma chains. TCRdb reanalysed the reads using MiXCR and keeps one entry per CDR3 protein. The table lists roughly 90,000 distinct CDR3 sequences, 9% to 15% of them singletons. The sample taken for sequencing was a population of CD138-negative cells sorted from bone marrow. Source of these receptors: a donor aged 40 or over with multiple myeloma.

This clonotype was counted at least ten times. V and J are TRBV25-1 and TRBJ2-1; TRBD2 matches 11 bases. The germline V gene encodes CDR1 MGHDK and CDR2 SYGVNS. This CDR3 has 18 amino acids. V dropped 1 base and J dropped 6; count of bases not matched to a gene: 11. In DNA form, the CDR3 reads TGTGCCAGCAGTGAATGGGGACTAGCGGAACTCTCTCCCAATGAGCAGTTCTTC. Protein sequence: CASSEWGLAELSPNEQFF.

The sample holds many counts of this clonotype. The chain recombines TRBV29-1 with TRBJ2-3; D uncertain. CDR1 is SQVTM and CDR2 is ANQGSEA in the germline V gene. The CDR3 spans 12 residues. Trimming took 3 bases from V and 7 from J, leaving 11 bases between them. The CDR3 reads CSVDSRTNTQYF. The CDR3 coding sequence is TGCAGCGTTGACTCGAGAACAAATACGCAGTATTTT.

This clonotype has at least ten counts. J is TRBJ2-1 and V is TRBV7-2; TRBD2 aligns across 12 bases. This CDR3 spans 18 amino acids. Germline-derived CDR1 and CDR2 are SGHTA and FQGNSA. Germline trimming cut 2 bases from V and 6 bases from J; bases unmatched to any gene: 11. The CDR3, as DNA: TGTGCCAGCAGCTTAAGGGACGGGCGGGGACTAGCGGGCAATGAGCAGTTCTTC. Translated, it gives CASSLRDGRGLAGNEQFF.

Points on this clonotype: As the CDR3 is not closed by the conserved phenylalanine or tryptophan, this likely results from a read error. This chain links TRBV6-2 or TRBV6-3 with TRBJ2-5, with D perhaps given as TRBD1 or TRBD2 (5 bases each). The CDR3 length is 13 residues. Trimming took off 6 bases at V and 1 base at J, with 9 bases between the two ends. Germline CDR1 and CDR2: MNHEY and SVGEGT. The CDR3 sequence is CASREDTQETQYL. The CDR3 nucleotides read TGTGCCAGCAGGGAGGACACCCAAGAGACCCAGTACCTC.

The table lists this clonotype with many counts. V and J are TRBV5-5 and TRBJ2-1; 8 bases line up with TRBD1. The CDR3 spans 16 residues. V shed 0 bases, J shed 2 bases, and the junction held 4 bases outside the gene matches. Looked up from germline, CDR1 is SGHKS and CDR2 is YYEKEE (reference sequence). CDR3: CASSLAGGRTYNEQFF. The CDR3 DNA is TGTGCCAGCAGCTTGGCAGGGGGCAGGACCTACAATGAGCAGTTCTTC.

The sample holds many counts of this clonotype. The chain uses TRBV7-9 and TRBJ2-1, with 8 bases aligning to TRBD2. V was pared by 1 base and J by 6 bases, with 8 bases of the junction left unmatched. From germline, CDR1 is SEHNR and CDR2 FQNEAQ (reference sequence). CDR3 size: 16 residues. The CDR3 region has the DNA TGTGCCAGCAGCTTAGGTAGGGTAGCGGGACGCAATGAGCAGTTCTTC. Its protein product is CASSLGRVAGRNEQFF. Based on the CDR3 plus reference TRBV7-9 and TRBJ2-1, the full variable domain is DTGVSQNPRHKITKRGQNVTFRCDPISEHNRLYWYRQTLGQGPEFLTYFQNEAQLEKSRLLSDRFSAERPKGSFSTLEIQRTEQGDSAMYLCASSLGRVAGRNEQFFGPGTRLTVL.

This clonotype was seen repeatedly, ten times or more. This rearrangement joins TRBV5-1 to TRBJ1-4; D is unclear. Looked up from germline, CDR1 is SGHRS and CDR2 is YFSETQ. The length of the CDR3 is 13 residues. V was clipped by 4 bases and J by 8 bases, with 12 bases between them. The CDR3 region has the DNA TGCGCCAGCAGCCCTCCAGGTGGGGAAAAACTGTTTTTT. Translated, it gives CASSPPGGEKLFF.

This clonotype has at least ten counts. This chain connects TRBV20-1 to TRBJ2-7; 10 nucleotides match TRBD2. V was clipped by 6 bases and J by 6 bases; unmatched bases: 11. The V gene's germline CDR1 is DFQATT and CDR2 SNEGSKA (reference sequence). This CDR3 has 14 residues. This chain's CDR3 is CSAQSTSGTGEQYF. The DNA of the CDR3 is TGCAGTGCCCAAAGTACTAGCGGGACAGGCGAGCAGTACTTC.